This section outlines one T cell receptor beta chain sequence together with its context. This sample stems from a study of cytomegalovirus exposure and HLA in healthy donors. TCRdb's table, derived via immunoSEQ multiplex PCR, lists solely in-frame clones and lacks some. Of tens of thousands of clones listed, over 80% were seen once; the top ten hold just over 3%. Trimming cost V 2 bases and J 0 bases, with 11 bases left between them. The CDR3 length is 16 residues. Germline values: CDR1 MDHEN, CDR2 SYDVKM. The chain links TRBV28 to TRBJ2-1, with D possibly matching TRBD2 (7 bases). Sequencing used PBMCs. The TCR sequence derives from a man aged 18 to 29 in good health and CMV-seronegative. The CDR3 spells CASSLGGASSYNEQFF. The CDR3 DNA reads as TGTGCCAGCAGTTTAGGGGGGGCTAGCTCCTACAATGAGCAGTTCTTC.